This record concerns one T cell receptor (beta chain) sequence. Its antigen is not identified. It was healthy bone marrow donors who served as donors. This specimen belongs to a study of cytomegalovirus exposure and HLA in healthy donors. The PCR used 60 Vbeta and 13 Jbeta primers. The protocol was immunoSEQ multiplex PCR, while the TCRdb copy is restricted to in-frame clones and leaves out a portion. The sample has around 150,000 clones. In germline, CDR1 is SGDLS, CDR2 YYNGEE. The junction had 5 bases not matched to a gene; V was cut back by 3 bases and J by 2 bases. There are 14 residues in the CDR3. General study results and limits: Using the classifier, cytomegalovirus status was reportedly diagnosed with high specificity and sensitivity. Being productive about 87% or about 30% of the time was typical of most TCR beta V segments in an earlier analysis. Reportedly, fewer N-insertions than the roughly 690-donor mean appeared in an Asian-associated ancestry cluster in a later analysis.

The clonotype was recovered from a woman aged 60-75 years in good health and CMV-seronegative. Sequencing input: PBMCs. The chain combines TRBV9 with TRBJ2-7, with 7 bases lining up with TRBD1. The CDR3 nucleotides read TGTGCCAGCAGCGCGAGACAGGGAGCCTACGAGCAGTACTTC. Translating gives CASSARQGAYEQYF.